Included here is one TCR beta chain sequence, with context. Antigen unknown. The PCR employed 60 Vbeta primers together with 13 Jbeta primers. Profiling relied on immunoSEQ multiplex PCR, and the TCRdb table lists in-frame clones only, not all of them. The sample lists around 150,000 clones; around 85% were seen once. This entry is derived from a study of cytomegalovirus exposure and HLA in healthy donors. Study-wide results and caveats: In a later analysis, TCR beta V- and J-gene trimming showed a link to a missense DCLRE1C variant.

This CDR3 spans 14 amino acids. The ends were cut back, 2 bases at V and 0 bases at J, with 6 bases in the middle. The germline V gene has CDR1 SNHLY and CDR2 FYNNEI. The receptor was isolated from a man in his forties or fifties in good health and CMV-seropositive. Sequenced material: PBMCs. The chain employs TRBV2 and TRBJ2-3, with D possibly matching TRBD1 (5 bases). The CDR3 sequence: CASSEYRSTDTQYF. CDR3 DNA: TGTGCCAGCAGTGAATACAGGAGCACAGATACGCAGTATTTT.